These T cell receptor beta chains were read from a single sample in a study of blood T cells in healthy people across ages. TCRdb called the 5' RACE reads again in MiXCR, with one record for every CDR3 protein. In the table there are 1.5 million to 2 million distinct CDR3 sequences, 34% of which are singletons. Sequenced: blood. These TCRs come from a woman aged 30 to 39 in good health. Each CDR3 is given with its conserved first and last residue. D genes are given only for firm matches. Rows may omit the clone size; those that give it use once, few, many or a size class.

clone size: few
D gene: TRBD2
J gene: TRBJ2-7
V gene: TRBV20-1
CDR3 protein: CSASTGTTTYEQYF
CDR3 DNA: TGCAGTGCTAGCACCGGGACTACCACCTACGAGCAGTACTTC

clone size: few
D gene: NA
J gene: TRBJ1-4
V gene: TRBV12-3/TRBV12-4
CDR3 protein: CASSQDFEKLFF
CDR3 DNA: TGTGCCAGCAGTCAGGACTTCGAAAAACTGTTTTTT

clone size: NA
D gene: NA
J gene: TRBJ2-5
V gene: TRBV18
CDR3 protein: CASSPLGRGGVQETQYF
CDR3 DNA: TGTGCCAGCTCTCCCCTCGGGCGAGGGGGGGTCCAAGAGACCCAGTACTTC

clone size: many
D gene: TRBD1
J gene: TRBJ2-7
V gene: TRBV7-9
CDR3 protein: CASSGDRTYEQYF
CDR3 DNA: TGTGCCAGCAGCGGGGACAGGACCTACGAGCAGTACTTC

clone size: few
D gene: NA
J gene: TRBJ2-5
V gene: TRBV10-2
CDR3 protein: CASRTTQETQYF
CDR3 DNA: TGCGCCAGCAGGACCACCCAAGAGACCCAGTACTTC

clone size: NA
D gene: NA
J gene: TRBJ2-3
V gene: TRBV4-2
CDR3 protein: CASSQARRLGVSTDTQYF
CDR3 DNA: TGTGCCAGCAGCCAAGCCAGGCGGTTGGGGGTTAGCACAGATACGCAGTATTTT

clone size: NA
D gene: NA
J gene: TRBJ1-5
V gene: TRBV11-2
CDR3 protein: CASSFPGINQPQHF
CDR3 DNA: TGTGCCAGCAGCTTTCCGGGGATCAATCAGCCCCAGCATTTT

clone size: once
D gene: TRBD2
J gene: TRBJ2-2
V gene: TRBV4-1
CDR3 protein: CASSSGLAGIWTGELFF
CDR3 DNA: TGCGCCAGCAGCTCGGGACTAGCGGGGATTTGGACCGGGGAGCTGTTTTTT

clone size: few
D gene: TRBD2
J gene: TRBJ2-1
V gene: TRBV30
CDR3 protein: CAWSGLASWNEQFF
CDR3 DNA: TGTGCCTGGAGTGGACTAGCGAGTTGGAATGAGCAGTTCTTC

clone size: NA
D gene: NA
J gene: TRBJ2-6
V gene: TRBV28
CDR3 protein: CASSWGKTGANVLTF
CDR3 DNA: TGTGCCAGCAGTTGGGGCAAAACTGGGGCCAACGTCCTGACTTTC

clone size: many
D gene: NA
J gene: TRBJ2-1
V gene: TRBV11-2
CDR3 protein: CASSLRGASSYNEQFF
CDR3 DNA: TGTGCCAGCAGCTTACGGGGGGCGAGCTCCTACAATGAGCAGTTCTTC

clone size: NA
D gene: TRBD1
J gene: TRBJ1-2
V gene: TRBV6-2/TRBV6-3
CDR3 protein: CVSSLDRGSSNYGYTF
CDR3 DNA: TGTGTCAGCAGTCTCGACAGGGGATCGTCTAACTATGGCTACACCTTC

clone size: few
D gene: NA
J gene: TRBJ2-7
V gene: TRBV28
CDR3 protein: CASSLSLTATYEQYF
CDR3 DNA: TGTGCCAGCAGTTTATCTCTGACGGCAACCTACGAGCAGTACTTC

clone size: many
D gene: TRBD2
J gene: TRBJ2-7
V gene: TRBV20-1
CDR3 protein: CSARPQTSGSTYEQYF
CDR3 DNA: TGCAGTGCTAGACCACAAACTAGCGGGAGCACCTACGAGCAGTACTTC

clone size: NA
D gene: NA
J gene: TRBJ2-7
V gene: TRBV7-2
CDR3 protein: CASGAGTLYEQYF
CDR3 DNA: TGTGCCAGCGGGGCGGGAACCCTCTACGAGCAGTACTTC

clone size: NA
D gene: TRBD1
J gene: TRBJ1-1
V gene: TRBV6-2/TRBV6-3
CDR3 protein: CASSYGVQGSAEAFF
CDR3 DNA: TGTGCCAGCAGTTACGGGGTACAGGGGAGTGCTGAAGCTTTCTTT

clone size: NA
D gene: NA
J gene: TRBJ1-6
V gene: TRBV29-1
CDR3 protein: CSVGQGNSPRHF
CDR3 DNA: NA

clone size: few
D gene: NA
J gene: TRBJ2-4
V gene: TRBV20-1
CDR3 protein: CSARSYRELAKNIQYF
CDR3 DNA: TGCAGTGCTAGATCCTACAGGGAGCTAGCCAAAAACATTCAGTACTTC

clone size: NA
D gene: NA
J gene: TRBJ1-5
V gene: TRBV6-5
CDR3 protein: CASSYWAGSHQPQHF
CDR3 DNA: TGTGCCAGCAGTTATTGGGCCGGTAGCCATCAGCCCCAGCATTTT

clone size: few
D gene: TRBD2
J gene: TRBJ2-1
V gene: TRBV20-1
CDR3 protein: CSARDAKRGGTDNEQFF
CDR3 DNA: TGCAGTGCTAGAGATGCGAAGCGGGGGGGTACTGACAATGAGCAGTTCTTC

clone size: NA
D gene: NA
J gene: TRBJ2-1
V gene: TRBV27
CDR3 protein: CASSLNGYGDEQFF
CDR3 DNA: TGTGCCAGCAGTTTAAATGGGTACGGCGATGAGCAGTTCTTC

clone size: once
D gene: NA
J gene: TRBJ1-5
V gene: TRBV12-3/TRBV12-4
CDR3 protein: CASTLGGQAVWPQHF
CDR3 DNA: TGTGCCAGCACCTTAGGGGGACAAGCAGTTTGGCCCCAGCATTTT

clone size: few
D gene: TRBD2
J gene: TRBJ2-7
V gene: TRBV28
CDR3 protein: CASRTTLAGPPYEQYF
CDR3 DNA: TGTGCCAGCAGAACAACTCTAGCGGGGCCACCCTACGAGCAGTACTTC

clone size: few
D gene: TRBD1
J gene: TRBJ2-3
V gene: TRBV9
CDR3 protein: CASSVASTGITDTQYF
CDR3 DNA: TGTGCCAGCAGCGTAGCTTCGACAGGGATAACAGATACGCAGTATTTT

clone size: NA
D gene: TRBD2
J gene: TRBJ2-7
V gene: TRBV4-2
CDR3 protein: CASSLLLAGGRPYEQYF
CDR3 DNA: TGTGCCAGCAGCTTGCTACTAGCGGGGGGACGTCCCTACGAGCAGTACTTC

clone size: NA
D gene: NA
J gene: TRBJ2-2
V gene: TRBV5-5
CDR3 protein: CASSLVTGTTGELFF
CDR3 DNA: TGTGCCAGCAGCTTGGTGACGGGGACCACCGGGGAGCTGTTTTTT

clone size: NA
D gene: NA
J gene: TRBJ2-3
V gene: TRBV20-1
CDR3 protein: CSARPPYRDVFTPDTQYF
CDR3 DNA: TGCAGTGCTAGACCTCCCTACCGGGACGTCTTTACCCCAGATACGCAGTATTTT

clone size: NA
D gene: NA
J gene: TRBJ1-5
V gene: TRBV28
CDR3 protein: CASSLRDTDQPQHF
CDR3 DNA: TGTGCCAGCAGCTTGAGGGACACGGATCAGCCCCAGCATTTT

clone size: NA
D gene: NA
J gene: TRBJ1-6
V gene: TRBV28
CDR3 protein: CASSFISDLHF
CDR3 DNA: TGTGCCAGCAGTTTTATCTCCGACCTCCACTTT

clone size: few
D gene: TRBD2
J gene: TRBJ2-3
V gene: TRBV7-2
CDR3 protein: CASSEISGRIGDTQYF
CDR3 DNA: TGTGCCAGCAGCGAGATTAGCGGGAGGATTGGAGATACGCAGTATTTT

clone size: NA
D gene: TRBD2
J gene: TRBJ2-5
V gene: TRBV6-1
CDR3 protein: CASSALAGSNVGTQYF
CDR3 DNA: TGTGCCAGCAGCGCACTAGCGGGGTCCAACGTGGGGACCCAGTACTTC

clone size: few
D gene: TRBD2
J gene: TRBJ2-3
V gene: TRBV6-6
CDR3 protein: CASSYRLAGNPRAQYF
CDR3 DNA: TGTGCCAGCAGTTACCGACTAGCGGGGAATCCGCGGGCGCAGTATTTT

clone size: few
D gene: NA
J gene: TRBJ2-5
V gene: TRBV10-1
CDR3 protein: CASSEWTLGTQYF
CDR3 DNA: TGCGCCAGCAGTGAGTGGACTTTAGGGACCCAGTACTTC

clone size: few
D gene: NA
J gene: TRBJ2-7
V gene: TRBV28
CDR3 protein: CASSFQNRVEQYF
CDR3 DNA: TGTGCCAGCAGTTTTCAAAACAGGGTCGAGCAGTACTTC

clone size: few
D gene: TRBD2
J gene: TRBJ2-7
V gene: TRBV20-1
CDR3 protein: CSARDSRDGGVEQYF
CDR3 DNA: TGCAGTGCTAGAGACAGCCGGGACGGGGGGGTCGAGCAGTACTTC

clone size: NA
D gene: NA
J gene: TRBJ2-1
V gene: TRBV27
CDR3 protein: CASSPVDSPYNEQFF
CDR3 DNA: TGTGCCAGCAGCCCCGTTGACAGCCCCTACAATGAGCAGTTCTTC

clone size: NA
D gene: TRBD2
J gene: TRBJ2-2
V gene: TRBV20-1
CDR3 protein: CSARSPLAGNTGELFF
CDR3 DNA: TGCAGTGCTAGATCTCCCCTAGCGGGGAACACCGGGGAGCTGTTTTTT

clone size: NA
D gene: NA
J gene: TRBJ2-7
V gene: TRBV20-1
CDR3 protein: CSGRALSYEQYF
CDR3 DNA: TGCAGTGGAAGGGCCCTCTCCTACGAGCAGTACTTC

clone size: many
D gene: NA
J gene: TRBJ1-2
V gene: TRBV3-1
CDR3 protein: CASSQAGTIGGYTF
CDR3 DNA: TGTGCCAGCAGCCAAGCCGGGACAATAGGGGGCTACACCTTC

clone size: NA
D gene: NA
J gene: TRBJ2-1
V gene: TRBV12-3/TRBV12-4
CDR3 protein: CASSSTRTNEQFF
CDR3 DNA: TGTGCCAGCAGTTCCACCAGGACCAATGAGCAGTTCTTC

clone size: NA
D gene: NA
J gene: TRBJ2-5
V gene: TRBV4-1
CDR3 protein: CASSQDRTTQETQYF
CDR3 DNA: TGCGCCAGCAGCCAAGATAGGACAACCCAAGAGACCCAGTACTTC

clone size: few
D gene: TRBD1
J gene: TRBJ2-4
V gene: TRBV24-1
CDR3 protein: CAASGGQGAKNIQYF
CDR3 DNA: TGTGCCGCCAGTGGGGGACAGGGGGCCAAAAACATTCAGTACTTC

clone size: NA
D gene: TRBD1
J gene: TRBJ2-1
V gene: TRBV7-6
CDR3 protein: CASSLAIPGTGSGSNEQFF
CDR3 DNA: TGTGCCAGCAGCTTAGCGATTCCCGGGACAGGGTCGGGGTCCAATGAGCAGTTCTTC

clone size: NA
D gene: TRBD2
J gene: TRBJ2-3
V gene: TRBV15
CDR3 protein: CATTPGRRDTDTQYF
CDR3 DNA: TGTGCCACCACCCCCGGGAGGCGGGACACAGATACGCAGTATTTT

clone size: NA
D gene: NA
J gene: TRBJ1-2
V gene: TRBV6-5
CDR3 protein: CASSCSTRTAQANYGYTF
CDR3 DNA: TGTGCCAGCAGTTGCAGTACCAGGACAGCACAAGCTAACTATGGCTACACCTTC

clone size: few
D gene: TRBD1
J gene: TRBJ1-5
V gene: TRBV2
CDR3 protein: CASRTQGSKNQPQHF
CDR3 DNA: TGTGCCAGCAGGACACAGGGGAGCAAAAATCAGCCCCAGCATTTT

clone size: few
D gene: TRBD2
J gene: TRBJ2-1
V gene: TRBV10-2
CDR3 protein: CASSRPSGPLYEQFF
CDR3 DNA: TGCGCCAGCAGTCGTCCTAGCGGACCATTATATGAGCAGTTCTTC

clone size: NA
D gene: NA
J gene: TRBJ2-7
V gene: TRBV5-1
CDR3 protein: CASSLDPAYEQYF
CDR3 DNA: TGCGCCAGCAGCTTGGACCCCGCCTACGAGCAGTACTTC

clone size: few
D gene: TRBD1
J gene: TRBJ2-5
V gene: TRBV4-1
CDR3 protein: CASSQEGSQGVETQYF
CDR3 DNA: TGCGCCAGCAGCCAAGAGGGATCACAGGGGGTGGAGACCCAGTACTTC

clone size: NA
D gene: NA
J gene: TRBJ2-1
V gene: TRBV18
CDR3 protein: CASSLKVGSYNEQFF
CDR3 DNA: TGTGCCAGCTCACTAAAGGTGGGCTCCTACAATGAGCAGTTCTTC

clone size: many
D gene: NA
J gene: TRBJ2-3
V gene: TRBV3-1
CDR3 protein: CASSQEAAPDTQYF
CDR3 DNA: TGTGCCAGCAGCCAAGAGGCGGCCCCGGATACGCAGTATTTT

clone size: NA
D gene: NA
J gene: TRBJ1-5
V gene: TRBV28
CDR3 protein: CASSSFSQLKSNQPQHF
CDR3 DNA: TGTGCCAGCAGTTCCTTTTCGCAGCTAAAGAGCAATCAGCCCCAGCATTTT

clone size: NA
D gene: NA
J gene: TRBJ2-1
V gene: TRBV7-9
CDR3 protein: CASSLGGLKSSYNEQFF
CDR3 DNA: TGTGCCAGCAGCTTAGGGGGACTTAAGAGCTCCTACAATGAGCAGTTCTTC

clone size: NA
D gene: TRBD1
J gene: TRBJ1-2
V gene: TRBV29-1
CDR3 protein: CSDDRVPYGYTF
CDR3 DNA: TGCAGCGATGACAGGGTTCCTTATGGCTACACCTTC